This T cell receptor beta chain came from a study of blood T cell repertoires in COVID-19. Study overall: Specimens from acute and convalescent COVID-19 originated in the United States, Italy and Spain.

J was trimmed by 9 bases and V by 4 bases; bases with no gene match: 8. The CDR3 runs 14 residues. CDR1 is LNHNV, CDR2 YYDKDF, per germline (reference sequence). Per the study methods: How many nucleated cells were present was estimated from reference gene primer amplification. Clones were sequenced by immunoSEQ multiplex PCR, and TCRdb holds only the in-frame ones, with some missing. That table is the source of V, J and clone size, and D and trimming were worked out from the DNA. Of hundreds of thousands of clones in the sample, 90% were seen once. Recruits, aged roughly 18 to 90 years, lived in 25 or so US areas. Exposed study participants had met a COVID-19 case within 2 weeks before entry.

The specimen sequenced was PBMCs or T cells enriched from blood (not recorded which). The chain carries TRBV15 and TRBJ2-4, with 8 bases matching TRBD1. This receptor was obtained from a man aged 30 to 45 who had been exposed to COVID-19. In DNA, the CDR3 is TGTGCCACCAGCAAACGACAGGGGATAAGCATTCAGTACTTC. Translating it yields CATSKRQGISIQYF.